These 5 T cell receptor beta chains were all obtained from the same sample, sequenced in a study of blood T cell repertoires in COVID-19. Here immunoSEQ multiplex PCR was the method, and the copy in TCRdb shows in-frame clones only, minus some. The sample carries some 180,000 clones, 75% to 90% recorded once. The sequencing input was PBMCs or T cells enriched from blood (not recorded which). Every receptor here comes from a man aged 40-50 years who had recovered from COVID-19.

The rearrangement joins TRBV19 to TRBJ2-5; D uncertain. Trimming left V 7 bases short and J 2 bases short, with 14 bases between. This CDR3 is built from 14 residues. Germline V gene lookup returns CDR1 LNHDA and CDR2 SQIVND (reference sequence). CDR3 DNA sequence: TGTGCCAGTACACCTGATTGGGCGCAAGAGACCCAGTACTTC. It translates to CASTPDWAQETQYF.

J is TRBJ2-1 and V is TRBV7-8; possible D gene TRBD1, 6 bases. Trimming left V 5 bases short and J 0 bases short, with 23 bases between. The V gene's germline CDR1 is SGHVS and CDR2 FQNEAQ. This CDR3 has 19 amino acids. CDR3 sequence reads: CASSPQFRGHQSSYNEQFF. In nucleotides, the CDR3 is TGTGCCAGCAGCCCCCAATTCCGGGGACACCAGAGCTCCTACAATGAGCAGTTCTTC.

The rearrangement links TRBV10-2 to TRBJ2-3, with a weak D call TRBD1 (6 bases). Trimming shortened V by 8 bases and J by 6 bases, and 24 bases separated the two germline ends. The CDR3 extends over 16 amino acids. The V gene's germline CDR1 is WSHSY and CDR2 SAAADI. CDR3 bases: TGCGCCAGCTCTAGGGACACAGGGAGTAGGCCCGATACGCAGTATTTT. Protein: CASSRDTGSRPDTQYF.

This clone was seen a few times. The V call is TRBV28, the J call TRBJ2-7; TRBD2 agrees at 12 bases. The CDR3 sequence is 13 residues long. Germline CDR1 and CDR2: MDHEN and SYDVKM. The V segment lost 9 bases and the J segment 6 bases; nucleotides outside the gene matches: 6. CDR3 sequence (DNA): TGTGCCAGTAAGACTAGCGGGAGTCCCGAGCAGTACTTC. Translated, it gives CASKTSGSPEQYF.

The genes are TRBV13 and TRBJ2-2, with D possibly TRBD1 on 6 matching bases. Looked up from germline, CDR1 is PRHDT and CDR2 is FYEKMQ (reference sequence). Trimming took off 4 bases at V and 6 bases at J, with 9 bases between the two ends. CDR3 size: 13 residues. The CDR3 sequence is CASSSYRAGELFF. For the CDR3, the DNA is TGTGCCAGCAGCTCTTACAGGGCCGGGGAGCTGTTTTTT.